These T cell receptor beta chains were read from a single sample in a study of metastatic and nonmetastatic thyroid tumors. TCRdb re-analyzed the PCR reads through MiXCR. Found here are 30,000 to 45,000 clones, more than 25% of them singletons; the top ten hold under 13%. Sequenced input: blood. The source of these receptors is a male donor with papillary thyroid cancer or a benign thyroid nodule (not recorded which). Some clones in this sample may be carry-over from other donors' samples. Each CDR3 is given with its conserved first and last residue. The D gene is left open where the match is weak. Size values are once, few and many counts, or a class for expanded clones, and some rows have none.

cdr3_length: 19
v_call: TRBV20-1
clone_size: .
d_call: TRBD2
j_call: TRBJ2-7
cdr3_nt: TGCAGTGCTAGACTATTTCAGGTGACTAGCGGTGTGAGGTCCTACGAGCAGTACTTC
cdr3_aa: CSARLFQVTSGVRSYEQYF

cdr3_length: 14
v_call: TRBV13
clone_size: few
d_call: .
j_call: TRBJ1-6
cdr3_nt: TGTGCCTGCCGGGGGCAGTTGAGTGATTCACCCCTCCACTTT
cdr3_aa: CACRGQLSDSPLHF

cdr3_length: 15
v_call: TRBV6-9
clone_size: few
d_call: .
j_call: TRBJ1-2
cdr3_nt: TGTGCCAGCACATGGGCCCGTTGGTCCGACTATGGCTACACCTTC
cdr3_aa: CASTWARWSDYGYTF

cdr3_length: 14
v_call: TRBV2
clone_size: many
d_call: .
j_call: TRBJ2-1
cdr3_nt: TGTGCCAGCAGGCAGACAAACTCCTACAATGAGCAGTTCTTC
cdr3_aa: CASRQTNSYNEQFF

cdr3_length: 18
v_call: TRBV7-6
clone_size: .
d_call: TRBD1
j_call: TRBJ1-4
cdr3_nt: TGTGCCAGCAGCTTAAATCCCCGACAGGGACCAACTAATGAAAAACTGTTTTTT
cdr3_aa: CASSLNPRQGPTNEKLFF

cdr3_length: 15
v_call: TRBV5-1
clone_size: .
d_call: .
j_call: TRBJ2-2
cdr3_nt: TGCGCCAGCAGCCTGGTCCCAAGGGGGACCGGGGAGCTGTTTTTT
cdr3_aa: CASSLVPRGTGELFF

cdr3_length: 14
v_call: TRBV6-1
clone_size: .
d_call: .
j_call: TRBJ2-1
cdr3_nt: TGTGCCAGCAGGACAAACTACGAATACAATGAGCAGTTCTTC
cdr3_aa: CASRTNYEYNEQFF

cdr3_length: 18
v_call: TRBV7-6
clone_size: few
d_call: .
j_call: TRBJ2-7
cdr3_nt: TGTGCCAGCAGCTTAGCGCAGGGGTGTGGGTTAGGGGGCTACGAGCAGTACTTC
cdr3_aa: CASSLAQGCGLGGYEQYF

cdr3_length: 13
v_call: TRBV4-1
clone_size: few
d_call: .
j_call: TRBJ1-3
cdr3_nt: TGCGCCAGCAGCCAAGAAATGGAAAACACCATATATTTT
cdr3_aa: CASSQEMENTIYF

cdr3_length: 15
v_call: TRBV25-1
clone_size: .
d_call: TRBD2
j_call: TRBJ2-1
cdr3_nt: TGTGCCAGCAGTGAGACTAGCGGTCATGGCGATGAGCAGTTCTTC
cdr3_aa: CASSETSGHGDEQFF

cdr3_length: 13
v_call: TRBV5-5
clone_size: .
d_call: .
j_call: TRBJ1-1
cdr3_nt: TGTGCCAGCAGCTCTTTGGAGTTTACTGAAGCTTTCTTT
cdr3_aa: CASSSLEFTEAFF

cdr3_length: 15
v_call: TRBV20-1
clone_size: medium-sized
d_call: TRBD2
j_call: TRBJ2-1
cdr3_nt: TGCAGTGCTACCTCCGGGACTAGCGGGACGAATGAGCAGTTCTTC
cdr3_aa: CSATSGTSGTNEQFF

cdr3_length: 15
v_call: TRBV20-1
clone_size: .
d_call: .
j_call: TRBJ2-3
cdr3_nt: TGCAGTGCTAGAGGAGTCAGGGGGGGCACAGATACGCAGTATTTT
cdr3_aa: CSARGVRGGTDTQYF

cdr3_length: 16
v_call: TRBV10-1
clone_size: many
d_call: .
j_call: TRBJ2-1
cdr3_nt: TGCGCCAGCAGTGAGTCGGGAGTAGGGTTCCTCAATGAGCAGTTCTTC
cdr3_aa: CASSESGVGFLNEQFF

cdr3_length: 15
v_call: TRBV7-8
clone_size: .
d_call: TRBD1
j_call: TRBJ2-1
cdr3_nt: TGTTCCAGCATCCAAGAAGGGGGCCTGTACAATGAGCAGTTCTTC
cdr3_aa: CSSIQEGGLYNEQFF

cdr3_length: 12
v_call: TRBV3-1
clone_size: .
d_call: .
j_call: TRBJ1-1
cdr3_nt: TGTGCCAGCAGCCAAGTAGGGAGTGAAGCTTTCTTT
cdr3_aa: CASSQVGSEAFF

cdr3_length: 13
v_call: TRBV12-3/TRBV12-4
clone_size: few
d_call: .
j_call: TRBJ1-6
cdr3_nt: TGTGCCAGCAGTTTCCGGCCCCGTTCACCCCTCCACTTT
cdr3_aa: CASSFRPRSPLHF

cdr3_length: 18
v_call: TRBV6-2/TRBV6-3
clone_size: few
d_call: .
j_call: TRBJ1-5
cdr3_nt: TGTGCCAGCAGTTCAACCTTACCGGGGCGACCGGGCAATCAGCCCCAGCATTTT
cdr3_aa: CASSSTLPGRPGNQPQHF

cdr3_length: 15
v_call: TRBV7-8
clone_size: many
d_call: TRBD2
j_call: TRBJ2-5
cdr3_nt: TGTGCCAGCAGCTTAGTCGGGGGAGGGCGAGAGACCCAGTACTTC
cdr3_aa: CASSLVGGGRETQYF